The next 7 T cell receptor beta chains were all read from a single sample in a study of blood T cell repertoires in COVID-19. Measured with immunoSEQ multiplex PCR; TCRdb has only the in-frame clones, and not every one. Seen here are 50,000 to 75,000 clones, 81% observed once, and the top ten hold 25% to 35%. Specimen: peripheral blood. Receptors were obtained from a woman over 75 with active or convalescent COVID-19.

The chain couples TRBV7-9 to TRBJ1-6, with D perhaps matching TRBD1 (6 bases). Germline loops: CDR1 SEHNR, CDR2 FQNEAQ (reference sequence). The CDR3 has 14 amino acids. V shed 2 bases and J shed 5 bases, with 7 bases lying between them. The CDR3 is CASSLQGNNSPLHF. The CDR3 DNA reads TGTGCCAGCAGCTTACAGGGGAATAATTCACCCCTCCACTTT.

The CDR3 DNA reads TGCGCCAGCAGCTTCCTCGGGACTAGCGGGGGTCCCTGGGAAACCGGGGAGCTGTTTTTT. Translating gives CASSFLGTSGGPWETGELFF. The rearrangement uses TRBV5-1 and TRBJ2-2; 14 bases are a match to TRBD2. The CDR3 has 20 amino acids. The trim removed 2 bases at V and 5 bases at J, leaving 14 bases unmatched. CDR1 and CDR2 from the germline V gene are SGHRS and YFSETQ.

The CDR3 coding sequence is TGTGCCACCAGCAGAGAGGACGGACTCTACAATGAGCAGTTCTTC. This sequence encodes CATSREDGLYNEQFF. The gene calls are TRBV15 and TRBJ2-1, with TRBD2 as a possible D gene (5 bases). Germline values: CDR1 LNHNV, CDR2 YYDKDF (reference sequence). The V and J ends lost 0 bases and 3 bases respectively, with 9 bases between them. The CDR3 consists of 15 residues.

V and J are TRBV7-2 and TRBJ2-3, with TRBD2 identical over 9 bases. The CDR3 sequence is 16 residues long. Unmatched junction bases numbered 7, after V lost 0 bases and J lost 6 bases. The germline V gene encodes CDR1 SGHTA and CDR2 FQGNSA. CDR3 coding DNA: TGTGCCAGCAGCTTAGCCCCAGCGGGGGGAGAGGATACGCAGTATTTT. This sequence encodes CASSLAPAGGEDTQYF.

This rearrangement joins TRBV4-3 to TRBJ1-2; 8 positions match TRBD1. This CDR3 comprises 15 residues. V shed 0 bases and J 3 bases; nucleotides not matched to a gene: 3. Germline CDR1 is LGHNA and CDR2 is YSLEER. CDR3 coding DNA: TGCGCCAGCAGCCAAGACGGGGGACAGGACTATGGCTACACCTTC. Translated: CASSQDGGQDYGYTF.

This clone was recorded only once. The rearrangement joins TRBV9 to TRBJ1-2; D uncertain. V lost 0 bases, J lost 0 bases, and 9 bases lay in between. Germline CDR1 SGDLS, CDR2 YYNGEE. The CDR3 covers 15 residues. In DNA, the CDR3 is TGTGCCAGCAGCGTAGCCGAGGGTTCTAACTATGGCTACACCTTC. This encodes CASSVAEGSNYGYTF.

The chain recombines TRBV7-2 with TRBJ2-1; 12 nucleotides align to TRBD2. The germline gives CDR1 SGHTA, CDR2 FQGNSA. The junction had 6 bases not matched to a gene; V was cut back by 4 bases and J by 5 bases. This CDR3 contains 16 residues. The CDR3 sequence is CASSSPSGGANNEQFF. DNA of the CDR3: TGTGCCAGCAGCTCACCTAGCGGGGGGGCCAACAATGAGCAGTTCTTC.